This T cell receptor beta chain comes out of a study of T cell repertoires in cytomegalovirus infection. As for the study in general: CMV infection and matching HLA type were both indicated by public TCR beta signatures. Study conclusions and caveats: The study found HLA-C-restricted CMV-specific TCR beta clonotypes dominating the ex vivo response.

The V end was cut by 2 bases, the J end by 5 bases, with 15 bases between. Per the germline V gene, CDR1 is MNHEY and CDR2 is SVGAGI. This CDR3 is built from 15 residues. TCRdb re-called the reads with MiXCR, one entry per CDR3 protein. The sample holds fewer than 400,000 distinct CDR3 sequences; 15% to 20% are singletons and the top ten take less than 9.5%. This clonotype was counted many times. Its cognate antigen is unknown. The clonotype originates from a human donor in good health (CMV status not recorded). Some clones in this sample may be carry-over from other donors' samples. The V gene is TRBV6-5, the J gene TRBJ2-5; the D gene is possibly TRBD2 (5 bases). Sequencing was performed on PBMCs. The CDR3 protein is CASSYLDGITETQYF. CDR3 DNA: TGTGCCAGCAGTTACCTGGACGGGATCACGGAGACCCAGTACTTC.